This is a list of T cell receptor beta chains from one sample in a study of T cells in Graves' hyperthyroidism and ophthalmopathy. In TCRdb, the multiplex PCR reads were re-called with MiXCR into one record per CDR3 protein. The sample yields more than 550,000 distinct CDR3 sequences, around 15% seen once. Material for sequencing was blood. Source of these receptors: a man aged 45-65 years with Graves' hyperthyroidism. Both conserved end residues are part of each CDR3. Each record gives: D gene, clone size, J gene, V gene, CDR3 protein, CDR3 DNA. The D gene is left open where the match is weak. Clone size appears in some rows only: once, few, many, or a class for an expanded clone.

.,few,TRBJ2-7,TRBV10-1,CASSSAGQPYEQYF,TGCGCCAGCAGTTCGGCAGGGCAACCCTACGAGCAGTACTTC
.,.,TRBJ2-3,TRBV7-7,CASSFSGENTQYF,TGTGCTAGCAGCTTTTCAGGGGAAAATACGCAGTATTTT
TRBD1,.,TRBJ1-5,TRBV30,CAWNRGVNQPQHF,TGTGCCTGGAACAGGGGGGTGAATCAGCCCCAGCATTTT
TRBD2,many,TRBJ2-4,TRBV7-2,CASSFKNGRVPKNIQYF,TGTGCCAGCAGCTTTAAAAACGGGAGGGTGCCCAAAAACATTCAGTACTTC
TRBD2,.,TRBJ2-7,TRBV28,CATYPGGLYQSSYEQYF,TGTGCCACGTACCCGGGAGGGCTATACCAAAGCTCCTACGAGCAGTACTTC
.,many,TRBJ1-1,TRBV5-1,CASSHGTVNTEAFF,TGCGCCAGCAGCCACGGGACGGTGAACACTGAAGCTTTCTTT
TRBD1,many,TRBJ1-5,TRBV28,CASSSAGQGRNQPQHF,TGTGCCAGCAGTTCGGCCGGACAGGGGCGCAATCAGCCCCAGCATTTT
.,many,TRBJ1-1,TRBV12-3/TRBV12-4,CASSTRENTEAFF,TGTGCCAGCAGTACACGGGAGAACACTGAAGCTTTCTTT
.,many,TRBJ2-2,TRBV7-2,CASSLSRVTGELFF,TGTGCCAGCAGCTTATCCAGGGTAACCGGGGAGCTGTTTTTT
TRBD2,many,TRBJ2-7,TRBV20-1,CSARREGPYEQYF,TGCAGTGCTAGGCGGGAGGGCCCTTACGAGCAGTACTTC
.,many,TRBJ2-5,TRBV6-1,CASSSNQAGQETQYF,TGTGCCAGCAGTTCAAACCAGGCCGGGCAAGAGACCCAGTACTTC
.,few,TRBJ1-1,TRBV5-1,CASSLLGGRTEAFF,TGCGCCAGCAGCTTGTTGGGGGGCAGGACTGAAGCTTTCTTT
.,many,TRBJ2-1,TRBV28,CASSRDWGSYNEQFF,TGTGCCAGCAGTCGCGACTGGGGTTCCTACAATGAGCAGTTCTTC
TRBD2,many,TRBJ2-1,TRBV28,CASSGRGLGRINEQFF,TGTGCCAGCAGCGGACGGGGACTCGGGAGGATAAATGAGCAGTTCTTC
TRBD2,.,TRBJ2-3,TRBV20-1,CSAAGTSGNTDTQYF,TGCAGTGCAGCCGGGACTAGCGGGAACACAGATACGCAGTATTTT
.,many,TRBJ2-5,TRBV28,CASSWGNLGAKRETQYF,TGTGCCAGCAGTTGGGGTAATTTGGGGGCGAAGAGGGAGACCCAGTACTTC
TRBD2,.,TRBJ2-5,TRBV19,CASSPYGELAGEGETQYF,TGTGCCAGTAGTCCCTACGGGGAGCTAGCGGGAGAAGGAGAGACCCAGTACTTC
TRBD1,many,TRBJ2-1,TRBV10-2,CASSELRDRTSYNEQFF,TGCGCCAGCAGTGAGTTACGGGACAGGACGTCCTACAATGAGCAGTTCTTC
TRBD1,once,TRBJ2-3,TRBV7-9,CASSAIPGQGRSTDTQYF,TGTGCCAGCAGCGCTATACCCGGACAGGGGAGGTCCACAGATACGCAGTATTTT
TRBD2,many,TRBJ2-5,TRBV11-2,CASSLVPSGSEETQYF,TGTGCCAGCAGCTTAGTGCCTAGCGGGAGTGAAGAGACCCAGTACTTC
.,few,TRBJ1-5,TRBV5-6,CASSWEGRQPQHF,TGTGCCAGCAGTTGGGAGGGTCGACAGCCCCAGCATTTT
TRBD1,many,TRBJ2-1,TRBV11-3,CASSRGQPNEQFF,TGTGCCAGCAGCCGGGGACAGCCCAATGAGCAGTTCTTC
TRBD1,many,TRBJ2-2,TRBV11-2,CASNRVGRGPTGELFF,TGTGCCAGCAATCGGGTCGGCAGGGGGCCCACCGGGGAGCTGTTTTTT
.,.,TRBJ1-4,TRBV4-3,CASRHVGANEKLFF,TGCGCCAGCCGTCACGTAGGGGCTAATGAAAAACTGTTTTTT
TRBD1,few,TRBJ2-6,TRBV19,CASSPLQGAGANVLTF,TGTGCCAGTAGCCCTTTACAGGGGGCTGGGGCCAACGTCCTGACTTTC
.,many,TRBJ2-1,TRBV18,CASSPGTYNEQFF,TGTGCCAGCTCACCGGGGACCTACAATGAGCAGTTCTTC
.,few,TRBJ2-4,TRBV6-2/TRBV6-3,CASSQNPGAKNIQYF,TGTGCCAGCAGTCAGAACCCGGGGGCCAAAAACATTCAGTACTTC
TRBD2,many,TRBJ2-5,TRBV10-1,CASSERRSGSLETQYF,TGCGCCAGCAGTGAGAGGCGTAGCGGGAGTTTGGAGACCCAGTACTTC
.,few,TRBJ2-7,TRBV30,CAWSEPSLEAKQYF,TGTGCCTGGAGTGAACCCTCTCTAGAGGCGAAGCAGTACTTC
.,.,TRBJ2-5,TRBV30,CAWSETGMIQETQYF,TGTGCCTGGAGTGAAACAGGGATGATACAAGAGACCCAGTACTTC
.,few,TRBJ1-5,TRBV20-1,CSALGTSGDTDTQHF,TGCAGTGCTCTAGGGACTAGCGGAGACACAGATACGCAGCATTTT
.,many,TRBJ1-3,TRBV15,CATRGDSSGNTIYF,TGTGCCACTAGGGGGGATTCCTCTGGAAACACCATATATTTT
.,many,TRBJ1-5,TRBV2,CASRGHSSNQPQHF,TGTGCCAGCAGGGGACATTCTAGCAATCAGCCCCAGCATTTT
TRBD2,.,TRBJ2-5,TRBV7-6,CASSLVGVGLAGEETQYF,TGTGCCAGCAGCTTAGTAGGGGTGGGACTAGCGGGAGAAGAGACCCAGTACTTC
TRBD2,few,TRBJ2-7,TRBV19,CASGQGTSGGRLEQYF,TGTGCCAGTGGTCAGGGAACTAGCGGGGGACGACTCGAGCAGTACTTC
.,many,TRBJ2-2,TRBV24-1,CATSDLVPGVRTGELFF,TGTGCCACCAGTGATTTGGTACCAGGGGTGAGGACCGGGGAGCTGTTTTTT
TRBD2,.,TRBJ2-4,TRBV20-1,CSARAGGGTKNIQYF,TGCAGTGCTCGGGCGGGCGGGGGGACCAAAAACATTCAGTACTTC
.,many,TRBJ1-2,TRBV2,CATIRQSHQDSGYTF,TGTGCCACCATTAGACAGTCCCATCAGGACTCTGGCTACACCTTC
.,many,TRBJ2-2,TRBV30,CAWSVTVFTGELFF,TGTGCCTGGAGTGTAACCGTTTTTACCGGGGAGCTGTTTTTT
.,.,TRBJ1-2,TRBV7-2,CASSPRIPGYTF,TGTGCCAGCAGCCCCCGCATTCCTGGCTACACCTTC
.,few,TRBJ1-4,TRBV28,CASSSASNEKLFF,TGTGCCAGCAGTAGCGCATCTAATGAAAAACTGTTTTTT
.,medium-sized,TRBJ2-1,TRBV11-2,CASSLGDNEQFF,TGTGCCAGCAGCTTAGGGGACAATGAGCAGTTCTTC
TRBD1,many,TRBJ2-5,TRBV3-1,CASSQESSGGLETQYF,TGTGCCAGCAGCCAAGAATCGTCAGGGGGCCTAGAGACCCAGTACTTC
TRBD1,.,TRBJ1-4,TRBV4-2,CASSQGQGLGEKLFF,TGTGCCAGCAGCCAGGGACAGGGGTTGGGGGAAAAACTGTTTTTT
TRBD2,many,TRBJ2-7,TRBV28,CASSLGAGGHEQYF,TGTGCCAGCAGTTTAGGAGCGGGAGGCCACGAGCAGTACTTC
TRBD1,.,TRBJ1-1,TRBV5-6,CASSLDRGTTNTEAFF,TGTGCCAGCAGCTTAGACAGGGGTACGACGAACACTGAAGCTTTCTTT
TRBD2,.,TRBJ2-4,TRBV14,CASSQDIAGGFAKHVQYF,TGTGCCAGCAGCCAAGATATAGCGGGGGGCTTCGCCAAACACGTTCAGTACTTC
TRBD2,.,TRBJ2-7,TRBV20-1,CSARAQHSSGIAGSYEQYF,TGCAGTGCTAGAGCCCAACACTCCTCGGGGATAGCGGGATCCTACGAGCAGTACTTC
.,few,TRBJ1-1,TRBV7-9,CASSLKVTEAFF,TGTGCCAGCAGCTTAAAGGTCACTGAAGCTTTCTTT
.,few,TRBJ2-2,TRBV29-1,CSVSPYGERAGELFF,TGCAGCGTTAGCCCATATGGGGAGCGTGCCGGGGAGCTGTTTTTT
.,.,TRBJ2-5,TRBV7-6,CASSLGEGRQETQYF,TGTGCCAGCAGCTTAGGCGAGGGTCGGCAAGAGACCCAGTACTTC
.,.,TRBJ2-6,TRBV11-1,CASSLFPLTWANVLTF,TGTGCCAGCAGCTTATTTCCGTTAACTTGGGCCAACGTCCTGACTTTC
.,.,TRBJ1-5,TRBV19,CASSKQAGQPQHF,TGTGCCAGTAGTAAACAGGCGGGTCAGCCCCAGCATTTT